This TCR beta chain was identified in a study of regulatory T cells in long-lasting Graves disease. According to the study, TCR beta libraries were built with iRepertoire HTBI primers and CDR3-region Arm-PCR. In TCRdb, the multiplex PCR reads were re-called with MiXCR into one record per CDR3 protein. The data hold 550,000 or so distinct CDR3 sequences, with around 13% observed a single time. The table lists this clonotype with many counts. The time point is: newly diagnosed GD, antithyroid drugs for less than 3 months. The TCR library was made from RNA that had been extracted from PBMCs in TRIzol. The same sample was also used in a study of T cells in Graves' hyperthyroidism and ophthalmopathy.

This receptor was taken from a woman aged 25 to 39 with Graves disease. Sequences were derived from peripheral blood mononuclear cells (PBMCs), sampled at new diagnosis, from a patient treated with antithyroid drugs.

The CDR3 loop reads CATSRGGGQSDTEAFF. The CDR3 DNA follows: TGTGCCACCAGCAGAGGCGGGGGGCAGTCGGACACTGAAGCTTTCTTT. This chain connects TRBV15 to TRBJ1-1, with TRBD1 as a possible D gene (6 bases). CDR3 length: 16 residues. Looked up from germline, CDR1 is LNHNV and CDR2 is YYDKDF (reference sequence). Trimming removed 1 base from V and 3 bases from J, with 15 bases in between.